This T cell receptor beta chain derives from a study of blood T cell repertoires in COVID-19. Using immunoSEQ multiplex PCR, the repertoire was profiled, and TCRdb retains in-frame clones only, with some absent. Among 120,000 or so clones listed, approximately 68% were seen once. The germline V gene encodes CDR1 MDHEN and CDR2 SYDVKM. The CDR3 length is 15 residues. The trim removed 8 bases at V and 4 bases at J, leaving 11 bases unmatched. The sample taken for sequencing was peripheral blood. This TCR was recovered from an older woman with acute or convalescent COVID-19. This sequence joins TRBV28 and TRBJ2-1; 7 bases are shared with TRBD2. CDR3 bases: TGTGCCAGCCCACCCAACAGACTAGCTTACAATGAGCAGTTCTTC. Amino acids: CASPPNRLAYNEQFF.